Reported below is one T cell receptor beta chain. No antigen is known for it. These data belong to a study of T cells in Graves' hyperthyroidism and ophthalmopathy. Study overall: Pretreatment peripheral blood was obtained at initial diagnosis.

Study-level findings and limits: Blood also contained most expanded thyroid clonotypes above 0.001. Ophthalmopathy and stable hyperthyroidism were separated by a 13 V-J model.

Using RNA transcripts as the source, TCR beta CDR3 regions were amplified. With the HTBI primer set, the TCR CDR3 went through a first round of RT-PCR. TCRdb recomputed calls from the multiplex PCR reads with MiXCR, one row per CDR3 protein. The table has around 600,000 distinct CDR3 sequences, about 14% seen once; the top ten hold around 12%. From germline, CDR1 is LNHDA and CDR2 SQIVND (reference sequence). This CDR3 contains 15 residues. The V end lost 4 bases, the J end lost 7 bases, and 17 bases lay between the germline ends. The TCR comes from a woman aged 45 to 65 with Graves' ophthalmopathy. The source material was blood. The V call is TRBV19, the J call TRBJ1-5; perhaps TRBD1 as D (6 bases). CDR3 sequence: CASSKSGVAKQPQHF. Written as DNA, the CDR3 is TGTGCCAGTAGTAAGTCAGGGGTTGCTAAACAGCCCCAGCATTTT.